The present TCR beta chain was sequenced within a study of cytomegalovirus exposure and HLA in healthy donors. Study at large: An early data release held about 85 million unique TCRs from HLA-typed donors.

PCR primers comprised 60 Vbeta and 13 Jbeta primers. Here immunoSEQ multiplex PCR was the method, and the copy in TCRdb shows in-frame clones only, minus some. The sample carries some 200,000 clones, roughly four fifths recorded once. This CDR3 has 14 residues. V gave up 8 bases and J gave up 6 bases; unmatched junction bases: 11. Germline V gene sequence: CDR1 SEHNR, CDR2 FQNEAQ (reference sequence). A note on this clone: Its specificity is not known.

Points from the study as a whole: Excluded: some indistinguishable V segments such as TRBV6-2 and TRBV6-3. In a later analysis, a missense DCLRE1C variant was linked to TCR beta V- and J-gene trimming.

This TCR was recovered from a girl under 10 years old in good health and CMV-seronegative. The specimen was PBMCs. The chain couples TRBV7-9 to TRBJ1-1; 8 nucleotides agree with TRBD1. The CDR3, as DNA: TGTGCCAGCGTCCCGCAGGGGGCGAAGGCTGAAGCTTTCTTT. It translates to CASVPQGAKAEAFF.